These 5 T cell receptor beta chains originate from one sample sequenced in a study of cytomegalovirus exposure and HLA in healthy donors. PCR used 60 Vbeta primers and 13 Jbeta primers. Sequenced by immunoSEQ multiplex PCR; TCRdb stores in-frame clones only, minus some. The sample holds 95,000 to 100,000 clones, less than 80% seen once. Sequencing input: PBMCs. The receptor source for this set is a man aged 40-49 years in good health and CMV-seronegative.

The genes are TRBV7-9 and TRBJ2-7, with D unclear. The CDR3 has 14 residues. With 5 bases removed from V and 2 bases from J, the gap between germline ends came to 13 bases. The germline V gene has CDR1 SEHNR and CDR2 FQNEAQ (reference sequence). CDR3 residues: CASSPINLAYEQYV. In nucleotides, the CDR3 is TGTGCCAGCAGCCCCATTAATTTAGCCTACGAGCAGTACGTC.

The CDR3 sequence is CASSIDHITGSSQPQHF. In nucleotides, the CDR3 is TGTGCCAGTAGTATAGACCACATCACAGGGTCAAGTCAGCCCCAGCATTTT. The V and J genes are TRBV19 and TRBJ1-5; tentatively, D is TRBD1 (6 bases). The CDR3 has 17 residues. V lost 0 bases to trimming and J lost 6 bases, with 18 bases between them. Germline V lookup: CDR1 LNHDA, CDR2 SQIVND (reference sequence).

The V and J genes are TRBV7-2 and TRBJ2-3; no firm D call. Germline assignment: CDR1 SGHTA and CDR2 FQGNSA. The V end was cut by 0 bases, the J end by 0 bases, with 7 bases between. The CDR3 runs to 15 residues. The CDR3 sequence is CASSLALRSTDTQYF. CDR3 DNA sequence: TGTGCCAGCAGCTTAGCACTACGTAGCACAGATACGCAGTATTTT. The full variable domain, its missing parts supplied by reference TRBV7-2 and TRBJ2-3, is GAGVSQSPSNKVTEKGKDVELRCDPISGHTALYWYRQSLGQGLEFLIYFQGNSAPDKSGLPSDRFSAERTGGSVSTLTIQRTQQEDSAVYLCASSLALRSTDTQYFGPGTRLTVL.

J is TRBJ2-2 and V is TRBV10-3, with 12 positions matching TRBD2. Per the germline V gene, CDR1 is ENHRY and CDR2 is SYGVKD. With V trimmed by 3 bases and J by 6 bases, 5 bases remained unmatched. CDR3 length: 16 residues. The CDR3 loop reads CAISERLAGVSGELFF. The CDR3 DNA sequence: TGTGCCATCAGTGAAAGACTAGCGGGGGTGTCCGGGGAGCTGTTTTTT.

V gene TRBV11-3 combines with J gene TRBJ1-1, with 10 bases aligning to TRBD1. This CDR3 has 16 amino acids. Germline CDR1 is SGHNT and CDR2 is YENEEA. The V segment lost 0 bases and the J segment 10 bases; nucleotides outside the gene matches: 11. This chain's CDR3 is CASSLDLGTGATRAFF. CDR3 nucleotide sequence: TGTGCCAGCAGCTTAGACCTGGGGACAGGGGCGACTCGAGCTTTCTTT.